This T cell receptor (beta chain) was obtained from a study of blood T cell repertoires in COVID-19. Looking at the study overall: Sites across the United States, Italy and Spain contributed samples from acute and convalescent COVID-19.

CDR3 size: 17 residues. V lost 0 bases and J lost 6, with 18 bases in between. Germline values: CDR1 LGHNA, CDR2 YNFKEQ. How the authors handled the data: How many nucleated cells were present was estimated from reference gene primer amplification. Assay used: immunoSEQ multiplex PCR; TCRdb lists only in-frame clones, some missing. Clone size and the V and J calls come from that table; the DNA yielded D and trimming. This table has about 200,000 clones, 85% to 90% appearing once. Material for sequencing was peripheral blood. The TCR was taken from a man between 60 and 75 years old with acute or convalescent COVID-19. The gene calls are TRBV4-2 and TRBJ2-4; tentatively, D is TRBD2 (6 bases). The CDR3 region has the DNA TGTGCCAGCAGCCAAGATAGCGGCGGGCCTCGACCAAACATTCAGTACTTC. Translated, it gives CASSQDSGGPRPNIQYF.